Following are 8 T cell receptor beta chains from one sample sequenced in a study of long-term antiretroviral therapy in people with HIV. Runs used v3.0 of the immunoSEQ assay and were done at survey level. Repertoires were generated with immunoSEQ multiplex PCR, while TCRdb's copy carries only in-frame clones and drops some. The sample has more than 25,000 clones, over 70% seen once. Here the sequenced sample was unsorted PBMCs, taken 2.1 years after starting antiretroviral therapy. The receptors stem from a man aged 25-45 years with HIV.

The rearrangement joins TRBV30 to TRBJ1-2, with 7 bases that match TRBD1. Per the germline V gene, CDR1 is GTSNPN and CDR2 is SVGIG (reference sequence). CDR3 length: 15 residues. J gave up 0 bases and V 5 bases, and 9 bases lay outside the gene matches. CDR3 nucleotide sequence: TGTGCCTGGGGTCTCAGGGGGTGGGCTAACTATGGCTACACCTTC. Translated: CAWGLRGWANYGYTF.

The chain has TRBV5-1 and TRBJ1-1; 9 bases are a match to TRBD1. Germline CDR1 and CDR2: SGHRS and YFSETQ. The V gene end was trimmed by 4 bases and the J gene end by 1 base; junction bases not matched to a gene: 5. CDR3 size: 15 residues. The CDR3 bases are TGCGCCAGCAGCCCCCCGGGACAGGGGAACACTGAAGCTTTCTTT. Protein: CASSPPGQGNTEAFF.

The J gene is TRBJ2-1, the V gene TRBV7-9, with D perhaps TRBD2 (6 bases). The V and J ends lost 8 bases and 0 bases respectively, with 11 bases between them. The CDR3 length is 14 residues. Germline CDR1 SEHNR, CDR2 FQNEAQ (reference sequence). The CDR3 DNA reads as TGTGCCAGCCTCAAGGAGGGCTCCTACAATGAGCAGTTCTTC. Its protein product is CASLKEGSYNEQFF. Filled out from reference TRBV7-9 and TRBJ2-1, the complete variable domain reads DTGVSQNPRHKITKRGQNVTFRCDPISEHNRLYWYRQTLGQGPEFLTYFQNEAQLEKSRLLSDRFSAERPKGSFSTLEIQRTEQGDSAMYLCASLKEGSYNEQFFGPGTRLTVL.

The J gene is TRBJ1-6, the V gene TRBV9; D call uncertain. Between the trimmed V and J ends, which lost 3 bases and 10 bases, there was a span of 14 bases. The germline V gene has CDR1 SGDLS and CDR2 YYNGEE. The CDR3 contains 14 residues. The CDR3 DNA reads TGTGCCAGCAGCGCCAGATCAACCGACTCACCCCTCCACTTT. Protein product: CASSARSTDSPLHF.

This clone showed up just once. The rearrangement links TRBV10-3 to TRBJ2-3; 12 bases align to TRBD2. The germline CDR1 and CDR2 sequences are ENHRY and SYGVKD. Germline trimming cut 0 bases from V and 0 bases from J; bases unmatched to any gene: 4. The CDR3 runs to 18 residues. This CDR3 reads CAISESRLAGASTDTQYF. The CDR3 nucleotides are TGTGCCATCAGTGAGTCAAGACTAGCGGGGGCCAGCACAGATACGCAGTATTTT.

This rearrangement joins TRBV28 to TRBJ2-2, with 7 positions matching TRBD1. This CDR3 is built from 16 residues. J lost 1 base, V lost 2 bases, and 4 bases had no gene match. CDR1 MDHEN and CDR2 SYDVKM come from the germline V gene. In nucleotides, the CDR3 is TGTGCCAGCAGTTTAAACCGGGACAGGAACACCGGGGAGCTGTTTTTT. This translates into CASSLNRDRNTGELFF.

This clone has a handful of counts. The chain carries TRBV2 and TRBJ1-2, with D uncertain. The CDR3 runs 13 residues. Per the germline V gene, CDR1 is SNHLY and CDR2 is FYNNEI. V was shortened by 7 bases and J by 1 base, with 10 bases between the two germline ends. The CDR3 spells CASIPGDNYGYTF. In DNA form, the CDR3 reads TGTGCCAGCATTCCTGGCGATAACTATGGCTACACCTTC.

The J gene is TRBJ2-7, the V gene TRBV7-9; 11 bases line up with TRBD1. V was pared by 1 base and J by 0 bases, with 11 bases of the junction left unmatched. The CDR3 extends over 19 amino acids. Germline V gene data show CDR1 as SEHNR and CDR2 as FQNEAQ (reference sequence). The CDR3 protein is CASSLVGTGGNPSSYEQYF. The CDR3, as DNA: TGTGCCAGCAGCTTAGTCGGGACAGGGGGTAACCCGTCCTCCTACGAGCAGTACTTC.